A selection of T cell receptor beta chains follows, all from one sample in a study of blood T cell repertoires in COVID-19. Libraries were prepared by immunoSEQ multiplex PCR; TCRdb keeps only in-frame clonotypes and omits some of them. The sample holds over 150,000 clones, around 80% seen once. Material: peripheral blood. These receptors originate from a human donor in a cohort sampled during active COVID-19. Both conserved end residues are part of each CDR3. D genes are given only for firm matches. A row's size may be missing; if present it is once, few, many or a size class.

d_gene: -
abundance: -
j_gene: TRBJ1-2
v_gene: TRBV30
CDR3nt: TGTGCCTGGAGTTATAGTCATGGCTACACCTTC
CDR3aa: CAWSYSHGYTF

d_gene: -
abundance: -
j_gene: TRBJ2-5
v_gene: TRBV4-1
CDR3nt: TGCGCCAGCAGCCGAACAGGGTACCAAGAGACCCAGTACTTC
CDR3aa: CASSRTGYQETQYF

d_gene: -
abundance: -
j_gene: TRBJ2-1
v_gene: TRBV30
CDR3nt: TGTGCCTGGGGACGACTTCGGAATGAGCAGTTCTTC
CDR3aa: CAWGRLRNEQFF

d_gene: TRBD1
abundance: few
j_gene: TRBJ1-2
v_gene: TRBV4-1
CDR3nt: TGCGCCAGCAGCTCACGGGACAGGGGATACGGCTACACCTTC
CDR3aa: CASSSRDRGYGYTF

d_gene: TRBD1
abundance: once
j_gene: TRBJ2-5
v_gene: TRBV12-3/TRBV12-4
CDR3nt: TGTGCCAGCAGGGGACAGGGACAAGAGACCCAGTACTTC
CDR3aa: CASRGQGQETQYF

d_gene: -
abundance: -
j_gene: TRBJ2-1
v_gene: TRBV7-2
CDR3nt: TGTGCCAGCAGACGGGGGGCGAGCAATGAGCAGTTCTTC
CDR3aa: CASRRGASNEQFF

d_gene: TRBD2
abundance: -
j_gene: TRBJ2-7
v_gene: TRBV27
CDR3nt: TGTGCCAGCAGTTTAAACGGGGGGGTTCCGGTATACGAGCAGTACTTC
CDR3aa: CASSLNGGVPVYEQYF

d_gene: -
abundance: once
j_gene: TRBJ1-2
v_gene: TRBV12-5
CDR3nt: TGTGCTAGTGGTCCGTCAGGGCTCGGAACTGATCGCTACACCTTC
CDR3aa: CASGPSGLGTDRYTF

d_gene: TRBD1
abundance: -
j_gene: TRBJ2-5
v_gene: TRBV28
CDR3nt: TGTGCCAGCAGTCTCACCGGGACAGCAGAGACCCAGTACTTC
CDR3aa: CASSLTGTAETQYF

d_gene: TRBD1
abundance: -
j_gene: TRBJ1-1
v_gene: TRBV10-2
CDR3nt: TGCGCCAGCAGTGAACACAGGGGAGGCACTGAAGCTTTCTTT
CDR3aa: CASSEHRGGTEAFF

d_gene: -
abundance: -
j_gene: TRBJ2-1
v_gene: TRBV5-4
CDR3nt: TGTGCCAGCAGCTTTTCTAGCGTTCATGAGCAGTTCTTC
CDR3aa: CASSFSSVHEQFF

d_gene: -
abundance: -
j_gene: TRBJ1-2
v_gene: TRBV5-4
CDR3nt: TGTGCCAGCAGCCCAGAGACAAAGAACTATGGCTACACCTTC
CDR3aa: CASSPETKNYGYTF

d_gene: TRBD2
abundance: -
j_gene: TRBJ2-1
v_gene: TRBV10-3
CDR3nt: TGTGCCATCAGTGAGTCAAGCCAGCGGGGGTACAATGAGCAGTTCTTC
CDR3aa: CAISESSQRGYNEQFF

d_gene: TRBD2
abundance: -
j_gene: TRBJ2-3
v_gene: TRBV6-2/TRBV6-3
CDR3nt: TGTGCCAGCAGTTTTTCCGCCCTAGCGGGAGTCCGGACAGATACGCAGTATTTT
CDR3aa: CASSFSALAGVRTDTQYF

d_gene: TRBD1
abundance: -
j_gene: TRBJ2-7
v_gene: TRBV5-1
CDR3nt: TGCGCCAGCAGCGTATACAGGGGGCAACGGGAGCAGTACTTC
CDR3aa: CASSVYRGQREQYF

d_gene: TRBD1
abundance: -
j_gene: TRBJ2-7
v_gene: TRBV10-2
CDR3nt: TGCGCCAGCACTGACAGGGGGCGGAACGAGCAGTACTTC
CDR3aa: CASTDRGRNEQYF

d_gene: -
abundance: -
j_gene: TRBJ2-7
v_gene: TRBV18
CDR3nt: TGTGCCAGCTCACCAAGACTAGACCTATCCTACGAGCAGTACTTC
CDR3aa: CASSPRLDLSYEQYF

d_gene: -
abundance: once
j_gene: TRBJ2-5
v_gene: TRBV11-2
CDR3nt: TGTGCCAGCAGCGCCACACTATACCAAGAGACCCAGTACTTC
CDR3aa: CASSATLYQETQYF

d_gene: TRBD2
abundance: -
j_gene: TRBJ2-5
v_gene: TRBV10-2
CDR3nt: TGCGCCACCAGGACTAGCGGGAGTCCCCAAGAGACCCAGTACTTC
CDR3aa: CATRTSGSPQETQYF

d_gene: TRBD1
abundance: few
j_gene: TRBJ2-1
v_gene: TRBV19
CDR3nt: TGTGCCAGTAGTATTCCACAGGGGTTCGGCAATGAGCAGTTCTTC
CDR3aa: CASSIPQGFGNEQFF

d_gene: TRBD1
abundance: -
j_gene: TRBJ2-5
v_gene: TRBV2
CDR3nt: TGTGCCAGCAGTGAATTAAGGACAGGCATACAAGAGACCCAGTACTTC
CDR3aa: CASSELRTGIQETQYF

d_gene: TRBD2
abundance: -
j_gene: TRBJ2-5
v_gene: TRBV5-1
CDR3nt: TGCGCCAGCACTATAGGACTAGCGGGACTGGAGACCCAGTACTTC
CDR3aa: CASTIGLAGLETQYF

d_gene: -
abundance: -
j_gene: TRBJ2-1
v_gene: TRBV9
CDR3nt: TGTGCCAGCAGCAAAGGAGGGGGGGTAAGCTCCTACAATGAGCAGTTCTTC
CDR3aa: CASSKGGGVSSYNEQFF

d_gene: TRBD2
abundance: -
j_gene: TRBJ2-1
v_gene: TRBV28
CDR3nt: TGTGCCAGCAGATCGACTAGCGGGAGTCTGAATGAGCAGTTCTTC
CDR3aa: CASRSTSGSLNEQFF

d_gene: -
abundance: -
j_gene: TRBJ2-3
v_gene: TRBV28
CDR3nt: TGTGCCACCAAGGAAGGGAGTACAAGCACAGATACGCAGTATTTT
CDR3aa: CATKEGSTSTDTQYF

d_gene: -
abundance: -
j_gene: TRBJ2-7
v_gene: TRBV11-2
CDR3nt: TGTGCCAGCAGCAATGTAGTGTTGACAGCACGCTACGAGCAGTACTTC
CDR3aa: CASSNVVLTARYEQYF

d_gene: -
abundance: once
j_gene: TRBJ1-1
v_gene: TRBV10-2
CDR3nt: TGCGCCAGCAGTTACCGATCGACAGGTACTGAAGCTTTCTTT
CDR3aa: CASSYRSTGTEAFF

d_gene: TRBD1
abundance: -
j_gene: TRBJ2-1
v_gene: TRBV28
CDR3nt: TGTGCCAGCAGAGGACAGGGGGACTCGCGGGAGCAGTTCTTC
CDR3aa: CASRGQGDSREQFF

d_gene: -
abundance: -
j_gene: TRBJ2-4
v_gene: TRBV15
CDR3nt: TGTGCCACCAGCAGAGTAGTACATCAGGGTGGCAAAAACATTCAGTACTTC
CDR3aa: CATSRVVHQGGKNIQYF

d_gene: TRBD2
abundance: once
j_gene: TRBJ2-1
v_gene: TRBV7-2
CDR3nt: TGTGCCAGCAGCTTAGTCGGACTAGCGGGAGTCGATGAGCAGTTCTTC
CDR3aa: CASSLVGLAGVDEQFF

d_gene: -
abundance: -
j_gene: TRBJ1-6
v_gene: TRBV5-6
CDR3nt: TGTGCCAGCAGCTTGTCTCCAGGGGACTCACCCCTCCACTTT
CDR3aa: CASSLSPGDSPLHF

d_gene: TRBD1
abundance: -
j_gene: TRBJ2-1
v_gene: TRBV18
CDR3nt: TGTGCCAGCTCCTATAAGACAGGGGGCGCCTACAATGAGCAGTTCTTC
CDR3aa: CASSYKTGGAYNEQFF

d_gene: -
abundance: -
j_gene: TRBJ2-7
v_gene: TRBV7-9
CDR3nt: TGTGCCAGCAGCCTACGAACGTACGAGCAGTACTTC
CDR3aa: CASSLRTYEQYF

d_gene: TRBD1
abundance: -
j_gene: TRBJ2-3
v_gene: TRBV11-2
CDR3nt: TGTGCCAGCAGCCCCAACAGGGGTGGGTCAGATACGCAGTATTTT
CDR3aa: CASSPNRGGSDTQYF

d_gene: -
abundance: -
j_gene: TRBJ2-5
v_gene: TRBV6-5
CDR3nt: TGTGCCAGCAGTTACTTCAGGGACCAAGAGACCCAGTACTTC
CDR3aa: CASSYFRDQETQYF

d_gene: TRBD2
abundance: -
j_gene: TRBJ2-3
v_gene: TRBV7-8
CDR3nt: TGTGCCAGCAGCTCGGGACTAGCGGGAGGAGGAGATACGCAGTATTTT
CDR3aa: CASSSGLAGGGDTQYF

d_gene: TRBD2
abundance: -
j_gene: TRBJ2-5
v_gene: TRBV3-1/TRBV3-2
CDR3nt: TGTGCCAGCAGCCTTCAGACCGCGGGAGCACAGACCCAGTACTTC
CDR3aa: CASSLQTAGAQTQYF

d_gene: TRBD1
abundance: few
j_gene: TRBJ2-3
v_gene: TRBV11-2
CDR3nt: TGTGCCAGCAGCTTAGTTCCGGAAGGGACAGGGCTGACAGATACGCAGTATTTT
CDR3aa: CASSLVPEGTGLTDTQYF

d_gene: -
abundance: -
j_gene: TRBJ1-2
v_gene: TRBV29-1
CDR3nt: TGCAGCGCCCTTAGGGGGGGGCAGCACTATGGCTACACCTTC
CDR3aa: CSALRGGQHYGYTF

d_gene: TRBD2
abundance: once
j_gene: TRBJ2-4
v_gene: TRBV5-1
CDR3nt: TGCGCCAGCAGCTTAGGACTAGCGGGAGTTGGCAAAAACATTCAGTACTTC
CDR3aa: CASSLGLAGVGKNIQYF

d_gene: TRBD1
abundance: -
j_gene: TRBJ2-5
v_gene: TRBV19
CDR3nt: TGTGCCAGTAGGGTAAGGACAGGGCAAGAGACCCAGTACTTC
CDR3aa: CASRVRTGQETQYF

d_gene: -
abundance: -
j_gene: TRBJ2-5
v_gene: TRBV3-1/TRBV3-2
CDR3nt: TGTGCCAGCAGCCAAGACATTGCGGTTCGAGAGACCCAGTACTTC
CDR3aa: CASSQDIAVRETQYF

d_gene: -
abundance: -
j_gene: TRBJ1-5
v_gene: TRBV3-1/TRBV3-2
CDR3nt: TGTGCCAGCAGCCGACAATCTAGCAATCAGCCCCAGCATTTT
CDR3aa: CASSRQSSNQPQHF

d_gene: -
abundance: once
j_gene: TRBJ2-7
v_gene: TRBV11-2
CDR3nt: TGTGCCAGCAGCTTCGTGGAGAACTACGAGCAGTACTTC
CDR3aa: CASSFVENYEQYF

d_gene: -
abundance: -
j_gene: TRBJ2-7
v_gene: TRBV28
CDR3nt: TGTGCCAGCAGTTTAGGCAGGCGCTCCTACGAGCAGTACTTC
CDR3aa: CASSLGRRSYEQYF

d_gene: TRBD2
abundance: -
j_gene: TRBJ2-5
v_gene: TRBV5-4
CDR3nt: TGTGCCAGCAGCCTCGGGAGGGGCCTTGAGACCCAGTACTTC
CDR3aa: CASSLGRGLETQYF

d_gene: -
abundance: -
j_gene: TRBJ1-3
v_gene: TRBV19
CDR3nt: TGTGCCAGTAGTTTCACAGCCAGCTCTGGAAACACCATATATTTT
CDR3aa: CASSFTASSGNTIYF

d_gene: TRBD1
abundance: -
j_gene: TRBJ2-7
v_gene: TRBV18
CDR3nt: TGTGCCAGCTCACCGAATGGGCCAGGGGGTGTCTACGAGCAGTACTTC
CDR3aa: CASSPNGPGGVYEQYF

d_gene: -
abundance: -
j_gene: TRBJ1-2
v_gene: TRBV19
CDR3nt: TGTGCCAGTAGTTGGACAGCCCTCAACTATGGCTACACCTTC
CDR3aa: CASSWTALNYGYTF

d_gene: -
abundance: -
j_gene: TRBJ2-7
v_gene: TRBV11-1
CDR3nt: TGTGCCAGCAGCTTAGTTTCACGGTTGTACGAGCAGTACTTC
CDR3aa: CASSLVSRLYEQYF

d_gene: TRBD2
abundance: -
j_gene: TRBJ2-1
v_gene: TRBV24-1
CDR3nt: TGTGCCACCCGAGGGACTAGCGGGAGAGGAGAGCAGTTCTTC
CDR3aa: CATRGTSGRGEQFF